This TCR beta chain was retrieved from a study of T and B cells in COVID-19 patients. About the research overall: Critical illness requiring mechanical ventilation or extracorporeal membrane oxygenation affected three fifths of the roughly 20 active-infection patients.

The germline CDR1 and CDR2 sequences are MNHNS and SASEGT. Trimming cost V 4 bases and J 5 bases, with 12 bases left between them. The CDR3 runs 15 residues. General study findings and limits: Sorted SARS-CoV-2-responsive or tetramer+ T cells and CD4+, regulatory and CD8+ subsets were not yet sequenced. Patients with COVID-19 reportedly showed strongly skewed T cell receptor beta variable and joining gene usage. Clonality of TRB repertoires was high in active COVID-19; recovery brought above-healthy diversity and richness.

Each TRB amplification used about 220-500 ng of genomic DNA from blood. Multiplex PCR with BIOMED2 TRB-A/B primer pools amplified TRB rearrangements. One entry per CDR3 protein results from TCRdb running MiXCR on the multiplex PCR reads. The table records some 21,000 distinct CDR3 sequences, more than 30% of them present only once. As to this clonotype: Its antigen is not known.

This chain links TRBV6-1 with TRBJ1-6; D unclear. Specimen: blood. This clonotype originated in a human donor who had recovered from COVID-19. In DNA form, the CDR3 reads TGTGCCAGCAGTGGGCAGGACGGGAATAATTCACCCCTCCACTTT. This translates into CASSGQDGNNSPLHF.